This T cell receptor beta chain appears in the sequencing data of a study of cytotoxic CD8 clonotypes in ibrutinib-treated CLL. Background on the study: Patients: more than nine relapsed/refractory, some 16 treatment-naive, 17 to 18 IGHV unmutated. After a median roughly 12 months on treatment (6 to 36), response samples were drawn. Per sample, productive templates averaged approximately 250,000 and productive rearrangements averaged 94,082.

Whole-study findings and limits: Increased clonality at ibrutinib response gave way to a return toward baseline at progression.

The protocol was immunoSEQ multiplex PCR, while the TCRdb copy is restricted to in-frame clones and leaves out a portion. This table has approximately 200,000 clones, about 72% appearing once. On this clone itself: Antigen: not known.

The TCR comes from a human donor with chronic lymphocytic leukemia. This specimen was PBMCs, taken after 24 months of ibrutinib treatment.

DNA for the CDR3: TGTGCCAGCATGGGACAGGGGATGGCTGAAGCTTTCTTT. This gives the protein CASMGQGMAEAFF. The V call is TRBV19, the J call TRBJ1-1; 10 nucleotides agree with TRBD1. The length of the CDR3 is 13 residues. In germline, CDR1 is LNHDA, CDR2 SQIVND (reference sequence). V lost 9 bases, J lost 6 bases, and 7 bases stayed unmatched.